These 18 T cell receptor beta chains share one sample of origin, sequenced in a study of siplizumab effects on memory and regulatory T cells (dated by TCRdb to about 2019). The library was obtained by the immunoSEQ multiplex PCR assay. Drawn from immuneACCESS, this table holds only the in-frame rearrangements with V and J called that TCRdb kept. Clones are partly lost; checked studies trace under half to an unresolved V gene and leave the rest unexplained. The table for this sample lists 75,000 to 100,000 clones; 94% of them were counted only once. Approximately 0.3% of the sample rests with the top ten. Sequences were obtained from non-Treg CD4+ T cells sorted from blood. The sample's cell subset or site label, in plain terms: FACS-sorted unstimulated CD4+ non-regulatory T cells. Receptors originate from a human donor in good health.

The chain links TRBV11-1 to TRBJ2-3; D remains ambiguous. Trimming took off 5 bases at V and 6 bases at J, with 18 bases between the two ends. The CDR3 has 15 residues. In germline, CDR1 is SGHAT, CDR2 FQDESV (reference sequence). The CDR3 bases are TGTGCCAGCAGCCTCCTCCAGGCCCCGACCGATACGCAGTATTTT. This translates into CASSLLQAPTDTQYF.

The chain is built from TRBV7-9 and TRBJ2-7; the D is unclear. This CDR3 is 13 amino acids long. The V end was cut by 3 bases, the J end by 0 bases, with 6 bases between. CDR1 is SEHNR, CDR2 FQNEAQ, per germline (reference sequence). In DNA, the CDR3 is TGTGCCAGCAGCTTTGACATCTCCTACGAGCAGTACTTC. Translated: CASSFDISYEQYF.

This CDR3 is CAWSTSIGTGGRGGYTF. For the CDR3, the DNA is TGTGCCTGGAGCACCTCCATTGGGACAGGGGGCCGTGGGGGCTACACCTTC. The J gene is TRBJ1-2, the V gene TRBV30; TRBD1 agrees at 12 bases. The germline CDR1 and CDR2 sequences are GTSNPN and SVGIG (reference sequence). The CDR3 totals 17 residues. V was clipped by 3 bases and J by 8 bases; unmatched bases: 16. Together with reference TRBV30 and TRBJ1-2, the CDR3 gives the full variable domain: SQTIHQWPATLVQPVGSPLSLECTVEGTSNPNLYWYRQAAGRGLQLLFYSVGIGQISSEVPQNLSASRPQDRQFILSSKKLLLSDSGFYLCAWSTSIGTGGRGGYTFGSGTRLTVV.

The chain combines TRBV4-1 with TRBJ2-1, with D unclear. The CDR3 length is 13 residues. The germline V gene has CDR1 MGHRA and CDR2 YSYEKL. Deletions cut 2 bases from V and 10 bases from J, with 12 bases between. As DNA, the CDR3 is TGCGCCAGCAGCCAACGACTCGGCCGGGAGCAGTTCTTC. This sequence encodes CASSQRLGREQFF.

The chain carries TRBV27 and TRBJ2-7, with 9 bases aligning to TRBD2. CDR3 size: 17 residues. Trimming took 4 bases from V and 0 from J; bases not matched to a gene: 10. Germline V gene sequence: CDR1 MNHEY, CDR2 SMNVEV (reference sequence). CDR3 DNA sequence: TGTGCCAGCAGTTCCCTTACCGAGCGGGGGGCCTCCTACGAGCAGTACTTC. Its translation is CASSSLTERGASYEQYF.

This rearrangement joins TRBV27 to TRBJ2-7; maybe TRBD2 (6 bases). Trimming took 4 bases from V and 0 from J, leaving 19 bases between them. The CDR3 has 17 residues. The germline CDR1 and CDR2 sequences are MNHEY and SMNVEV (reference sequence). CDR3 DNA: TGTGCCAGCAGTTCCTCTCTCGGGCGGGGATTCTCCTACGAGCAGTACTTC. This encodes CASSSSLGRGFSYEQYF.

J is TRBJ2-7 and V is TRBV9, with D possibly matching TRBD2 (6 bases). The CDR3 is made up of 15 amino acids. The germline gives CDR1 SGDLS, CDR2 YYNGEE. With 2 bases removed from V and 1 base from J, the gap between germline ends came to 13 bases. The CDR3 bases are TGTGCCAGCAGCGTGGAGGGGCAGGGTTCCTACGAGCAGTACTTC. It is translated as CASSVEGQGSYEQYF.

The chain recombines TRBV5-1 with TRBJ2-5, with 8 bases aligning to TRBD2. The assigned J gene may be wrong: the sequence end matches TRBJ2-7 better. Looked up from germline, CDR1 is SGHRS and CDR2 is YFSETQ. The CDR3 spans 15 residues. CDR3 sequence: CASSLGLAGNYEQYF. The CDR3, as DNA: TGCGCCAGCAGCTTGGGTCTAGCGGGTAATTACGAGCAGTACTTC.

The gene calls are TRBV30 and TRBJ2-5; 11 nucleotides align to TRBD1. The last part of the DNA fits TRBJ2-7 better; the J call may be wrong. This CDR3 region has 15 residues. Germline V gives CDR1 GTSNPN, CDR2 SVGIG (reference sequence). CDR3 residues: CAWDLGQGGSYEQYF. The DNA for the CDR3 is TGTGCCTGGGATCTGGGACAGGGGGGCTCCTACGAGCAGTACTTC.

This clone appeared a single time. A junction boundary mismatches the germline segment, possibly from a read error. The V and J genes are TRBV13 and TRBJ2-7; D might be TRBD2 (7 bases). CDR3 length equals 15 residues. Germline V gives CDR1 PRHDT, CDR2 FYEKMQ (reference sequence). The CDR3 reads CASNGGPAAGPEQYF. In DNA form, the CDR3 reads TGCGCCAGCAACGGGGGGCCAGCGGCTGGTCCCGAGCAGTACTTC. Filled out from reference TRBV13 and TRBJ2-7, the complete variable domain reads AAGVIQSPRHLIKEKRETATLKCYPIPRHDTVYWYQQGPGQDPQFLISFYEKMQSDKGSIPDRFSAQQFSDYHSELNMSSLELGDSALYFCASNGGPAAGPEQYFGPGTRLTVT.

This clone showed up just a few times. The chain recombines TRBV6-1 with TRBJ2-4; the D is unclear. V lost 1 base and J 0 bases, leaving 7 bases between the germline ends. Germline values: CDR1 MNHNS, CDR2 SASEGT. The CDR3 contains 15 residues. The CDR3 bases are TGTGCCAGCAGTGAAGGGGGTATAGCCAAAAACATTCAGTACTTC. Protein sequence: CASSEGGIAKNIQYF.

The chain has TRBV25-1 and TRBJ1-2; TRBD1 matches at 8 bases. The length of the CDR3 is 13 residues. Germline trimming cut 8 bases from V and 4 bases from J; bases unmatched to any gene: 6. Germline V gene lookup returns CDR1 MGHDK and CDR2 SYGVNS. As DNA, the CDR3 is TGTGCCAGCGCCGGGACAGGACTCTATGGCTACACCTTC. This gives the protein CASAGTGLYGYTF.

J is TRBJ1-6 and V is TRBV9; no firm D call. In germline, CDR1 is SGDLS, CDR2 YYNGEE. With 3 bases removed from V and 5 bases from J, the gap between germline ends came to 6 bases. The CDR3 is made up of 13 amino acids. The CDR3 DNA is TGTGCCAGCAGCGCAAGGGATAATTCACCCCTCCACTTT. It translates to CASSARDNSPLHF.

This chain links TRBV11-1 with TRBJ2-1; D is unclear. The ends were cut back, 1 base at V and 5 bases at J, with 6 bases in the middle. CDR3 length: 13 amino acids. Germline CDR1 reads SGHAT; CDR2 reads FQDESV (reference sequence). CDR3 loop: CASSLGRNNEQFF. DNA of the CDR3: TGTGCCAGCAGCTTAGGACGTAACAATGAGCAGTTCTTC.

V and J are TRBV5-1 and TRBJ1-2, with TRBD1 as a possible D gene (5 bases). The V end was cut by 3 bases, the J end by 4 bases, with 10 bases between. Per germline, CDR1 SGHRS and CDR2 YFSETQ. CDR3 length: 13 residues. CDR3 sequence: CASSYDGAYGYTF. CDR3 nucleotides: TGCGCCAGCAGCTATGACGGGGCCTATGGCTACACCTTC.

The rearrangement uses TRBV7-2 and TRBJ2-1, with TRBD2 identical over 10 bases. J was trimmed by 4 bases and V by 0 bases; bases with no gene match: 9. CDR1 and CDR2 from the germline V gene are SGHTA and FQGNSA. The CDR3 spans 18 residues. Here the CDR3 DNA reads TGTGCCAGCAGCTTAGCGCTTACTAGCGGGACCACATACAATGAGCAGTTCTTC. As protein: CASSLALTSGTTYNEQFF.

The DNA of the CDR3 is TGTGCCAGCCGAGATGCAACTAATGAAAAACTGTTTTTT. Encoded protein: CASRDATNEKLFF. The chain employs TRBV6-5 and TRBJ1-4; D is uncertain. The germline CDR1 and CDR2 sequences are MNHEY and SVGAGI. This CDR3 contains 13 residues. Trimming took off 8 bases at V and 0 bases at J, with 7 bases between the two ends.

The V and J genes are TRBV5-8 and TRBJ2-3, with D unresolved. Trimming pared 0 bases from V and 2 bases from J, leaving 7 bases between. The CDR3 extends over 14 amino acids. Per the germline V gene, CDR1 is SGHTS and CDR2 is YDEGEE. The chain's CDR3 is CASSLVPSTDTQYF. The CDR3 DNA reads TGTGCCAGCAGCTTGGTTCCCTCCACAGATACGCAGTATTTT.